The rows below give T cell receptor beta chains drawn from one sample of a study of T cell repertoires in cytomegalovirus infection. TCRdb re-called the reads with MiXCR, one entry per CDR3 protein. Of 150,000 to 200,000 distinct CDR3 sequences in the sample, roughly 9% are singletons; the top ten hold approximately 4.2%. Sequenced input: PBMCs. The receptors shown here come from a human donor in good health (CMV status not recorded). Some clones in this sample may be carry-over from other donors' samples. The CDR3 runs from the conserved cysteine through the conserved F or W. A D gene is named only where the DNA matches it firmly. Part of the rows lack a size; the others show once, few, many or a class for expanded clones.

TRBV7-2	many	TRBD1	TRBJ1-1	TGTGCCAGCAAACGGCAGGGGGTGAACACTGAAGCTTTCTTT	CASKRQGVNTEAFF
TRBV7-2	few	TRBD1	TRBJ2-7	TGTGCCAGCAGATGGGACAGGAATACCTACGAGCAGTACTTC	CASRWDRNTYEQYF
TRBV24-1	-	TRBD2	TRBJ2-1	TGTGCCACCGGAGCTGGAGCGGGAAATGCCTACAATGAGCAGTTCTTC	CATGAGAGNAYNEQFF
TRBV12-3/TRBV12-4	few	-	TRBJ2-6	TGTGCCAGCAGGTCGCCGAGCTCTGGGGCCAACGTCCTGACTTTC	CASRSPSSGANVLTF
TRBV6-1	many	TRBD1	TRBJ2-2	TGTGCCAGCAGTCCGGACAGGGCTAACACCGGGGAGCTGTTTTTT	CASSPDRANTGELFF
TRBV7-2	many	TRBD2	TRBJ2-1	TGTGCCAGCAGCCCGGGACTAGAGGCAAATGAGCAGTTCTTC	CASSPGLEANEQFF
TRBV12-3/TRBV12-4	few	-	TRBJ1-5	TGTGCCAGCAGTTTTCGAGCTTGGGATCAGCCCCAGCATTTT	CASSFRAWDQPQHF
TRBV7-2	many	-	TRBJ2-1	TGTGCCAGCAGCTTAGCGATACTAGCTTCAAACAATGAGCAGTTCTTC	CASSLAILASNNEQFF
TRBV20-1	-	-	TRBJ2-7	TGCAGTGCTAGACAAGTCCACGAGCAGTACTTC	CSARQVHEQYF
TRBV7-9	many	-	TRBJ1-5	TGTGCCAGCAGCCCAGGGGTTAGCAATCAGCCCCAGCATTTT	CASSPGVSNQPQHF
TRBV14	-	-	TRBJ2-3	TGTGCCAGCAGCCAAGATCTTAGAGGGGGAGATACGCAGTATTTT	CASSQDLRGGDTQYF
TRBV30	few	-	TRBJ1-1	TGTGCCTGGAGTGTATGGGGGCCGCCGGATAACGCTGAAGCTTTCTTT	CAWSVWGPPDNAEAFF
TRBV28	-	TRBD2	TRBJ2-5	TGTGCCAGCAGTTTCGTGGGAGGGCGGGAGACCCAGTACTTC	CASSFVGGRETQYF
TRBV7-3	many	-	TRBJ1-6	TGTGCCAGCAGCTTAACGGCAGGCGGCAGGGATTCACCCCTCCACTTT	CASSLTAGGRDSPLHF
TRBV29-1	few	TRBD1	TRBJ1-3	TGCAGCGCCAGCATAGGGGGCAGCTCTGGAAACACCATATATTTT	CSASIGGSSGNTIYF
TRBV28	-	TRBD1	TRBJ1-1	TGTGCCAGCAGTGACCCCCGGGACAGGGGAAGTCGATGGAGGAATGAAGCTTTCTTT	CASSDPRDRGSRWRNEAFF
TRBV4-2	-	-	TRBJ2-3	TGTGCCAGCAGCCTAAGTTTAGATACGCAGTATTTT	CASSLSLDTQYF
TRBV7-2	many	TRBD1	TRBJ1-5	TGTGCCAGCAGCGCACAGGGGGTAAGCAATCAGCCCCAGCATTTT	CASSAQGVSNQPQHF
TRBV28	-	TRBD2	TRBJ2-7	TGTGCCAGCAGTTCGTCGACTAGCGGGAGAGCCGAGCAGTACTTC	CASSSSTSGRAEQYF
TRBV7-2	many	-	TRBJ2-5	TGTGCCAGCAGCCTGGAAGGGGGTTTAATAGAGACCCAGTACTTC	CASSLEGGLIETQYF
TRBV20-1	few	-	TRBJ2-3	TGCAGTGCTAGAGAGGGCTCGTCGACCGCAGATACGCAGTATTTT	CSAREGSSTADTQYF
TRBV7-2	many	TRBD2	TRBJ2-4	TGTGCCAGCAGCTTAGAACTAGCGGGGATCAAAAACATTCAGTACTTC	CASSLELAGIKNIQYF
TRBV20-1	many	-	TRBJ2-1	TGCAGTGTCGACTATGCGGGGGCCCTTGACAATGAGCAGTTCTTC	CSVDYAGALDNEQFF
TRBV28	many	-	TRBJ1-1	TGTGCCAGCAGTTCCGGGACGGTGAACACTGAAGCTTTCTTT	CASSSGTVNTEAFF